The subject of this entry is one T cell receptor (beta chain). This specimen comes from a study of blood T cell repertoires in COVID-19. Turning to the study itself: Sources were T cells, B-cell-depleted T cells, or PBMCs; the material itself was cDNA or gDNA.

Germline lookup yields CDR1 SGHRS and CDR2 YFSETQ. V was shortened by 6 bases and J by 2 bases, with 21 bases between the two germline ends. This CDR3 comprises 16 residues. Participant ages covered roughly 18 to 89 years across 24 US areas. Assignments of participants to cohorts depended upon their own reported clinical history. Under the authors' procedure: Scientists estimated how many nucleated cells there were by amplifying reference gene primers. Profiling relied on immunoSEQ multiplex PCR, and the TCRdb table lists in-frame clones only, not all of them. From that table come the V and J calls and clone size; the DNA was used to work out D and trimming. This table has 250,000 to 350,000 clones, more than 75% appearing once.

The sequenced material came from PBMCs or T cells enriched from blood (not recorded which). The gene calls are TRBV5-1 and TRBJ2-7; D is perhaps TRBD1 (6 bases). This TCR derives from a woman aged 25 to 39 who had recovered from COVID-19. The CDR3 spells CASNQSTWTEPYEQYF. CDR3 nucleotides: TGCGCCAGCAACCAATCAACGTGGACAGAGCCCTACGAGCAGTACTTC.